This T cell receptor beta chain emerged from a study of control samples from healthy donors and cancer patients (dated by TCRdb to about 2020). The CDR3 has 12 amino acids, counting the end cysteine and phenylalanine. Of the read, only the CDR3 DNA is kept; its 36 bases are in frame from base 1. Trimming at the junction amounts to 6 bases on V and 14 bases on J, and the germline ends lie 17 bases apart. Via the germline V gene, CDR1 is SNHLY and CDR2 FYNNEI. The method was the immunoSEQ multiplex PCR assay. Held by TCRdb, this immuneACCESS table contains in-frame sequences only and omits some clones. Under half of the omission traces to an unresolved V gene where checked; the cause of the rest is unknown. The sample records 25,000 to 30,000 clones, roughly nine tenths of which are singletons. Around 3.6% of the sample is in the top ten clones. With regard to this clone: The target of this receptor is not known. No base-level quality is on record; no much larger clone is a single base apart.

The receptor comes from a female donor with melanoma. The rearrangement joined TRBV2 to TRBJ2-1, with TRBD2 perhaps the D gene, on 6 matching bases. Sample: formalin-fixed, paraffin-embedded tissue. DNA sequence: TGTGCCAGCAGAGGGGACTCCCAAAGGAAGTTCTTC. It translates to CASRGDSQRKFF. Reference TRBV2 and TRBJ2-1 genes cover what lies past the CDR3, so the full variable domain is EPEVTQTPSHQVTQMGQEVILRCVPISNHLYFYWYRQILGQKVEFLVSFYNNEISEKSEIFDDQFSVERPDGSNFTLKIRSTKLEDSAMYFCASRGDSQRKFFGPGTRLTVL.